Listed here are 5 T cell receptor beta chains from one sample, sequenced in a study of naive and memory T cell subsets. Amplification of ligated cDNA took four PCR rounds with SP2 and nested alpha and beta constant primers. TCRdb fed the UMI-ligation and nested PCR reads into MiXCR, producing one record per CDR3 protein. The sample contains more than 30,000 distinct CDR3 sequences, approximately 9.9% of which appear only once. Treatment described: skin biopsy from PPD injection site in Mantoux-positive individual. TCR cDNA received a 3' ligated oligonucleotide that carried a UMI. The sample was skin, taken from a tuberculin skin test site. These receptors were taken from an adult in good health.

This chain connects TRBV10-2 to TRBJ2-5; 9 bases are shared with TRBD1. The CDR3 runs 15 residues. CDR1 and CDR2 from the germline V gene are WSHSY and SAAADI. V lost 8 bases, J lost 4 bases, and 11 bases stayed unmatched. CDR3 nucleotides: TGCGCCAGCCGACTCCGGACAGGGGCTTCAGAGACCCAGTACTTC. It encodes CASRLRTGASETQYF.

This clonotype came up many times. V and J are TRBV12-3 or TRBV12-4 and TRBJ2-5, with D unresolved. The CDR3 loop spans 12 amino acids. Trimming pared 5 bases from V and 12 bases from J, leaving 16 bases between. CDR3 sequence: CASSLQTPQKYF. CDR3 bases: TGTGCCAGCAGTCTCCAGACACCACAAAAGTACTTC.

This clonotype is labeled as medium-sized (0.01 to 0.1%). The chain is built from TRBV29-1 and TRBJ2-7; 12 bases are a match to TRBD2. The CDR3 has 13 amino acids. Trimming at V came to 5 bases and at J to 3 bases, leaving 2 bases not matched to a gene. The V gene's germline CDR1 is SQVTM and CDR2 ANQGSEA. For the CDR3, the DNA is TGCAGCGTTCTAGCGGGAGGGGGCTACGAGCAGTACTTC. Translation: CSVLAGGGYEQYF.

The CDR3 bases are TGTGCCAGCAGGGGACAGGGGACGTACGGAAACACCATATATTTT. As protein: CASRGQGTYGNTIYF. The gene calls are TRBV27 and TRBJ1-3; 10 bases fit TRBD1. This CDR3 region has 15 residues. CDR1 is MNHEY and CDR2 is SMNVEV in the germline V gene (reference sequence). V lost 6 bases, J lost 4 bases, and 6 bases stayed unmatched.

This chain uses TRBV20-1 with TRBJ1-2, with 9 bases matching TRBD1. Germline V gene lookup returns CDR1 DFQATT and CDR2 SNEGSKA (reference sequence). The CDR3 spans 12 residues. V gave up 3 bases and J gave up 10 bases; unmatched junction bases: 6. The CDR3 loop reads CSARPGQGAYTF. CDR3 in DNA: TGCAGTGCTAGGCCGGGACAGGGAGCCTACACCTTC.